The rows below give T cell receptor beta chains drawn from one sample of a study of shared clonotypes between healthy human individuals. Sequenced by immunoSEQ multiplex PCR; TCRdb stores in-frame clones only, minus some. The sample carries about 2 million clones, roughly 95% recorded once. What was sequenced was naive CD8+ T cells sorted from blood. The receptors stem from a man aged 18 to 30 in good health. Each CDR3 is given with its conserved first and last residue. The D gene is left open where the match is weak. Clone size, where shown, is once, few, many, or a class for clones that have expanded.

abundance,j_gene,len,v_gene,d_gene,CDR3aa,CDR3nt
.,TRBJ2-3,15,TRBV5-6,.,CASSFRLDITDTQYF,TGTGCCAGCAGCTTCCGACTAGACATAACAGATACGCAGTATTTT
.,TRBJ1-2,13,TRBV25-1,TRBD1,CASSVTGNYGYTF,TGTGCCAGCAGCGTGACAGGGAACTATGGCTACACCTTC
.,TRBJ1-2,13,TRBV4-1,.,CASSQSGDYGYTF,TGCGCCAGCAGCCAATCAGGGGACTATGGCTACACCTTC
.,TRBJ1-2,15,TRBV6-1,.,CASSEATVPNYGYTF,TGTGCCAGCAGTGAAGCGACCGTCCCTAACTATGGCTACACCTTC
.,TRBJ1-2,13,TRBV28,.,CASSTTGGYGYTF,TGTGCCAGCAGTACGACAGGAGGCTATGGCTACACCTTC
.,TRBJ1-1,15,TRBV27,.,CASSPADRTNTEAFF,TGTGCCAGCAGTCCCGCCGACAGGACGAACACTGAAGCTTTCTTT
.,TRBJ1-5,14,TRBV25-1,.,CASSPLDSNQPQHF,TGTGCCAGCAGCCCCCTAGATAGCAATCAGCCCCAGCATTTT
.,TRBJ2-1,13,TRBV30,TRBD2,CAWKLAGGPEQFF,TGTGCCTGGAAGCTTGCGGGGGGGCCGGAGCAGTTCTTC
.,TRBJ2-5,17,TRBV4-1,.,CASSQYPGSGIGETQYF,TGCGCCAGCAGCCAATATCCGGGATCCGGGATCGGGGAGACCCAGTACTTC
.,TRBJ1-1,13,TRBV5-3,.,CARRTEVNTEAFF,TGTGCCAGGAGGACGGAAGTGAACACTGAAGCTTTCTTT
.,TRBJ2-2,15,TRBV27,TRBD1,CASSITGGWSGELFF,TGTGCCAGCAGTATCACAGGGGGGTGGAGCGGGGAGCTGTTTTTT
.,TRBJ1-5,15,TRBV4-1,.,CASSQDGGMYQPQHF,TGCGCCAGCAGCCAAGACGGGGGTATGTATCAGCCCCAGCATTTT
.,TRBJ2-6,18,TRBV11-2,.,CASSQVGQQGSGANVLTF,TGTGCCAGCAGCCAAGTGGGCCAGCAGGGCTCTGGGGCCAACGTCCTGACTTTC
.,TRBJ1-1,13,TRBV7-8,.,CASSLDGGTEAFF,TGTGCCAGCAGCTTGGACGGGGGCACTGAAGCTTTCTTT
.,TRBJ1-2,13,TRBV7-9,.,CASTVGEPYGYTF,TGTGCCAGCACCGTGGGCGAACCCTATGGCTACACCTTC
.,TRBJ2-4,13,TRBV21-1,.,CASHSLDFPIQYF,TGTGCCAGCCACTCTTTAGACTTCCCTATTCAGTACTTC
.,TRBJ2-2,16,TRBV27,TRBD2,CASRPITSVYTGELFF,TGTGCCAGCAGACCGATCACTAGCGTTTACACCGGGGAGCTGTTTTTT
.,TRBJ1-2,15,TRBV2,.,CASSESGTMNYGYTF,TGTGCCAGCAGTGAATCCGGGACAATGAACTATGGCTACACCTTC
few,TRBJ2-7,12,TRBV14,TRBD1,CASSPDRVKQYF,TGTGCCAGCAGCCCGGACAGGGTGAAGCAGTACTTC
once,TRBJ1-1,13,TRBV6-1,TRBD1,CASRSGGYEEAFF,TGTGCCAGCAGGTCAGGGGGGTACGAAGAAGCTTTCTTT
.,TRBJ2-5,16,TRBV7-9,.,CASSRTSVRPAEAQYF,TGTGCCAGCAGCCGAACTAGTGTCAGGCCGGCGGAGGCCCAGTACTTC
.,TRBJ2-3,13,TRBV5-6,TRBD1,CASSRTGLDTQYF,TGTGCCAGCAGCCGGACAGGGTTGGATACGCAGTATTTT
.,TRBJ1-1,14,TRBV9,TRBD1,CASSSTGGGTEAFF,TGTGCCAGCAGCAGCACAGGGGGCGGCACTGAAGCTTTCTTT
.,TRBJ2-7,14,TRBV29-1,TRBD2,CSVYVGGSPYEQYF,TGCAGCGTCTATGTGGGAGGGAGTCCCTACGAGCAGTACTTC
.,TRBJ2-2,18,TRBV7-6,TRBD2,CASSLVVAGDRLTGELFF,TGTGCCAGCAGCTTAGTGGTAGCGGGAGACAGACTCACCGGGGAGCTGTTTTTT
.,TRBJ2-1,14,TRBV28,TRBD2,CASSFLAEFNEQFF,TGTGCCAGCAGTTTCCTAGCGGAATTCAATGAGCAGTTCTTC
.,TRBJ2-7,13,TRBV29-1,TRBD1,CSALTGVRYEQYF,TGCAGTGCATTGACAGGGGTTAGGTACGAGCAGTACTTC
.,TRBJ2-7,11,TRBV10-3,TRBD1,CAIQGDYEQYF,TGTGCCATCCAGGGGGATTACGAGCAGTACTTC
.,TRBJ2-7,13,TRBV28,.,CASSLQGIYEQYF,TGTGCCAGCAGTTTACAGGGTATATACGAGCAGTACTTC
.,TRBJ2-3,15,TRBV27,TRBD2,CASSQTSGGTDTQYF,TGTGCCAGCAGCCAGACTAGCGGGGGCACAGATACGCAGTATTTT
.,TRBJ2-1,15,TRBV10-3,TRBD1,CAIRRTGHSNNEQFF,TGTGCCATCAGGAGGACAGGGCACTCGAACAATGAGCAGTTCTTC
.,TRBJ2-7,14,TRBV10-2,.,CASTPGDRSGEQYF,TGCGCCAGCACCCCGGGGGATCGGTCCGGCGAGCAGTACTTC
.,TRBJ2-3,12,TRBV27,.,CASRTSRDTQYF,TGTGCCAGCCGAACTTCACGAGATACGCAGTATTTT
.,TRBJ1-2,16,TRBV6-6,.,CASSYSGSGSNYGYTF,TGTGCCAGCAGTTACTCGGGGTCGGGAAGTAACTATGGCTACACCTTC
.,TRBJ1-5,14,TRBV28,.,CASSLRGSPQPQHF,TGTGCCAGCAGTTTAAGGGGGTCCCCTCAGCCCCAGCATTTT
.,TRBJ1-1,15,TRBV7-8,.,CASSFHTGINTEAFF,TGTGCCAGCAGCTTCCATACAGGGATTAACACTGAAGCTTTCTTT
.,TRBJ1-1,14,TRBV30,.,CAWDPSAGSPEAFF,TGTGCCTGGGACCCTTCGGCGGGGAGTCCTGAAGCTTTCTTT
.,TRBJ1-4,15,TRBV7-9,.,CASTEGYATNEKLFF,TGTGCCAGCACCGAGGGATATGCAACTAATGAAAAACTGTTTTTT
.,TRBJ2-7,15,TRBV6-5,TRBD2,CASSSSGMSSYEQYF,TGTGCCAGCAGTTCTAGCGGCATGAGCTCCTACGAGCAGTACTTC
.,TRBJ2-7,13,TRBV7-9,.,CASSQPSSSEQYF,TGTGCCAGTTCGCAGCCTTCCTCCAGCGAGCAGTACTTC
.,TRBJ1-4,12,TRBV7-9,.,CASSLVGEKLFF,TGTGCCAGCAGCTTAGTAGGTGAAAAACTGTTTTTT
.,TRBJ1-2,14,TRBV28,.,CASSLRGPLHGYTF,TGTGCCAGCAGTTTACGGGGACCCCTCCATGGCTACACCTTC
.,TRBJ2-1,17,TRBV28,.,CASSSEEKTGKFNEQFF,TGTGCCAGCAGTTCCGAAGAAAAGACGGGGAAGTTTAATGAGCAGTTCTTC
.,TRBJ1-1,16,TRBV7-2,.,CASSRLKGEGNTEAFF,TGTGCCAGCAGCCGTCTTAAAGGAGAAGGAAACACTGAAGCTTTCTTT
.,TRBJ2-6,13,TRBV6-1,.,CASSEAGANVLTF,TGTGCCAGCAGTGAAGCCGGGGCCAACGTCCTGACTTTC
.,TRBJ1-1,15,TRBV11-2,.,CASSFSSVMNTEAFF,TGTGCCAGCAGCTTTAGTAGCGTCATGAACACTGAAGCTTTCTTT
.,TRBJ1-6,18,TRBV19,.,CASSIDGRQFRDNSPLHF,TGTGCCAGTAGTATAGATGGGAGACAGTTTCGAGATAATTCACCCCTCCACTTT
.,TRBJ1-2,15,TRBV27,.,CASSSGTLNHYGYTF,TGTGCCAGCAGTTCGGGGACACTTAACCACTATGGCTACACCTTC
.,TRBJ1-1,15,TRBV4-1,.,CASSQDGRGSTEAFF,TGCGCCAGCAGCCAAGACGGTCGGGGGAGCACTGAAGCTTTCTTT
.,TRBJ1-2,13,TRBV9,.,CASSTGADYGYTF,TGTGCCAGCTCTACGGGGGCCGACTATGGCTACACCTTC
.,TRBJ2-3,17,TRBV4-3,TRBD2,CASSQGASGMITDTQYF,TGCGCCAGCAGCCAAGGAGCTAGCGGGATGATCACAGATACGCAGTATTTT
.,TRBJ1-5,15,TRBV30,TRBD1,CAWSLGQGVDQPQHF,TGTGCCTGGAGCCTGGGACAGGGGGTCGATCAGCCCCAGCATTTT